A selection of T cell receptor beta chains follows, all from one sample in a study of blood T cell repertoires in COVID-19. Measured with immunoSEQ multiplex PCR; TCRdb has only the in-frame clones, and not every one. The sample shows 200,000 to 250,000 clones, approximately 82% of them seen only once. Material: peripheral blood. Source of these receptors: a human donor in a cohort sampled during active COVID-19. CDR3s include the opening cysteine and the closing phenylalanine or tryptophan. D genes are given only for firm matches. The size field is filled for only some rows; it gives once, few, many or a size class.

-	TRBV7-7	TRBD1	TRBJ2-1	TGTGCTAGCAGCTCTGGACAGGGAGCCTACAATGAGCAGTTCTTC	CASSSGQGAYNEQFF
-	TRBV6-6	TRBD1	TRBJ1-6	TGTGCCAGCAGTAATCGGGGACAGGGCAATTCACCCCTCCACTTT	CASSNRGQGNSPLHF
-	TRBV12-5	TRBD1	TRBJ2-2	TGTGCTAGTGGTTTGGTACAGACAGGGCAGATCAATGTCGGGGAGCTGTTTTTT	CASGLVQTGQINVGELFF
-	TRBV5-1	-	TRBJ1-1	TGCGCCAGCAGCTCTCACGCGGGGAGCACTGAAGCTTTCTTT	CASSSHAGSTEAFF
few	TRBV6-6	TRBD1	TRBJ1-6	TGTGCCAGCACCAGGGACAGGGAACGGTCGGGATCACCCCTCCACTTT	CASTRDRERSGSPLHF
-	TRBV18	-	TRBJ1-1	TGTGCCAGCTCACCACCCCAGGGGAACACTGAAGCTTTCTTT	CASSPPQGNTEAFF
-	TRBV15	TRBD2	TRBJ2-2	TGTGCCACCAGCAGAGATGTACTAGCGGGAGGAGGGGAGCTGTTTTTT	CATSRDVLAGGGELFF
-	TRBV19	TRBD1	TRBJ2-2	TGTGCCAGTGCTCCACAGGGGCTAACCGGGGAGCTGTTTTTT	CASAPQGLTGELFF
once	TRBV5-1	-	TRBJ2-1	TGCGCCAGCACCATTAACAGGGCAACGAGCTCCTACAATGAGCAGTTCTTC	CASTINRATSSYNEQFF
-	TRBV28	TRBD2	TRBJ2-1	TGTGCCAGCAGTTCCCCCTGGGTTAGCGGGAGGAGCAATGAGCAGTTCTTC	CASSSPWVSGRSNEQFF
once	TRBV28	-	TRBJ2-2	TGTGCCAGCAGGGCGGGGGCCTCGAACACCGGGGAGCTGTTTTTT	CASRAGASNTGELFF
-	TRBV28	TRBD2	TRBJ2-7	TGTGCCACCGGGACTAGCGGGTCAGATTCCTACGAGCAGTACTTC	CATGTSGSDSYEQYF
-	TRBV30	TRBD1	TRBJ2-1	TGTGCCTGGAGTAGGAGGGACAGGGGTACCAATGAGCAGTTCTTC	CAWSRRDRGTNEQFF
-	TRBV7-9	-	TRBJ2-7	TGTGCCAGCAGTCTAGACCCCTACGAGCAGTACTTC	CASSLDPYEQYF
-	TRBV24-1	TRBD1	TRBJ1-1	TGTGCCACCAGTGGACAGGGAATGAACACTGAAGCTTTCTTT	CATSGQGMNTEAFF